The 8 T cell receptor beta chains in this list originate from one sample, sequenced in a study of blood T cell repertoires in COVID-19. Using immunoSEQ multiplex PCR, the repertoire was profiled, and TCRdb retains in-frame clones only, with some absent. Among around 250,000 clones listed, roughly 86% were seen once. The sample comprised peripheral blood. Receptor source: a woman between 65 and 79 years old with active or convalescent COVID-19.

This clone was seen once. The chain is built from TRBV19 and TRBJ1-1; possibly TRBD1 for D (6 bases). Germline-derived CDR1 and CDR2 are LNHDA and SQIVND (reference sequence). Trimming took 7 bases from V and 3 from J, leaving 18 bases between them. CDR3 length: 15 amino acids. The CDR3 DNA follows: TGTGCCAGTAAACGGACAGTTAATGGCGACACTGAAGCTTTCTTT. Encoded protein: CASKRTVNGDTEAFF.

The genes are TRBV6-5 and TRBJ1-3, with D possibly matching TRBD1 (5 bases). The CDR3 sequence is 14 residues long. Trimming cost V 4 bases and J 4 bases, with 11 bases left between them. CDR1 and CDR2 from the germline V gene are MNHEY and SVGAGI. CDR3 sequence reads: CASSSDSLGNTIYF. As DNA, the CDR3 is TGTGCCAGCAGTTCTGACAGCCTCGGAAACACCATATATTTT.

The chain carries TRBV6-5 and TRBJ1-6, with D unclear. CDR3 size: 16 residues. V was cut by 0 bases and J by 9 bases, with 15 bases left in between. Germline V lookup: CDR1 MNHEY, CDR2 SVGAGI. CDR3 loop: CASSYSMYSDRSPLHF. CDR3 DNA: TGTGCCAGCAGTTACTCGATGTATAGTGATCGTTCACCCCTCCACTTT.

V is TRBV7-9 and J is TRBJ1-2; the match to TRBD1 covers 9 bases. V was clipped by 5 bases and J by 4 bases; unmatched bases: 2. This CDR3 spans 13 amino acids. Germline V gene sequence: CDR1 SEHNR, CDR2 FQNEAQ (reference sequence). CDR3 protein: CASSGTGTYGYTF. DNA of the CDR3: TGTGCCAGCAGCGGGACAGGGACCTATGGCTACACCTTC. The variable domain in full, with the rest retrieved from reference TRBV7-9 and TRBJ1-2, is DTGVSQNPRHKITKRGQNVTFRCDPISEHNRLYWYRQTLGQGPEFLTYFQNEAQLEKSRLLSDRFSAERPKGSFSTLEIQRTEQGDSAMYLCASSGTGTYGYTFGSGTRLTVV.

The chain employs TRBV5-4 and TRBJ2-5; 7 nucleotides agree with TRBD1. The CDR3 has 15 amino acids. Germline V gene lookup returns CDR1 SGHNT and CDR2 YYREEE (reference sequence). J lost 1 base, V lost 5 bases, and 8 bases had no gene match. This CDR3 is CASRRTRDSQETQYF. CDR3 nucleotide sequence: TGTGCCAGCAGACGAACCCGGGACAGCCAAGAGACCCAGTACTTC.

The rearrangement joins TRBV5-1 to TRBJ2-7; 7 bases agree with TRBD2. The CDR3 is made up of 15 amino acids. Germline V gene data show CDR1 as SGHRS and CDR2 as YFSETQ. V was pared by 0 bases and J by 1 base, with 4 bases of the junction left unmatched. CDR3 nucleotides: TGCGCCAGCAGCTTGGTCGGGGGGACTTCCTACGAGCAGTACTTC. Protein sequence: CASSLVGGTSYEQYF.

This chain connects TRBV6-2 or TRBV6-3 to TRBJ1-6; D remains ambiguous. Trimming took 2 bases from V and 0 from J, leaving 11 bases between them. The CDR3 runs 17 residues. Germline CDR1 MNHEY, CDR2 SVGEGT. The CDR3 loop is CASSYSVPSSYNSPLHF. The CDR3 nucleotides are TGTGCCAGCAGTTACAGCGTTCCAAGCTCCTATAATTCACCCCTCCACTTT.

The chain uses TRBV18 and TRBJ1-3; the match to TRBD1 covers 7 bases. J was trimmed by 3 bases and V by 3 bases; bases with no gene match: 8. The germline V gene encodes CDR1 KGHSH and CDR2 LQKENI. CDR3 size: 16 residues. The CDR3 nucleotides are TGTGCCAGCTCACCTTTTACAGGGGAAAGTGGAAACACCATATATTTT. Its protein is CASSPFTGESGNTIYF.